This T cell receptor (beta chain) was documented in a study of T cells in Graves' hyperthyroidism and ophthalmopathy. Many counts were recorded for this clonotype. What it recognizes is unknown. Not enrolled were patients with uncontrolled infection, other autoimmune disease, pregnancy or lactation. Together with thyroid ultrasound, orbital computed tomography, serum thyroxine and TRAb, clinical symptoms were used for diagnoses. RNA transcripts provided the source from which TCR beta CDR3 regions were amplified. HTBI primers drove first-round RT-PCR of the TCR CDR3. TCRdb re-derived calls from the multiplex PCR reads in MiXCR, one entry per CDR3 protein. The sample has more than 150,000 distinct CDR3 sequences; approximately 17% are singletons. Study observations and caveats: Ophthalmopathy, as predicted by the model, came a median approximately 6.5 months after the prediction. Peripheral blood also featured most of the thyroid clonotypes expanded above 0.001.

This receptor was obtained from a woman between 45 and 60 years old with Graves' hyperthyroidism. Input material: blood.

The chain's CDR3 is CASSVGGGDDGYTF. CDR3 coding DNA: TGTGCCAGCAGCGTAGGCGGGGGAGACGACGGCTACACCTTC. V gene TRBV9 combines with J gene TRBJ1-2; D possibly corresponds to TRBD1 (5 bases). The germline V gene has CDR1 SGDLS and CDR2 YYNGEE. The CDR3 loop spans 14 amino acids. V lost 0 bases, J lost 8 bases, and 14 bases lay in between. Complete variable domain (other parts from reference TRBV9 and TRBJ1-2): DSGVTQTPKHLITATGQRVTLRCSPRSGDLSVYWYQQSLDQGLQFLIQYYNGEERAKGNILERFSAQQFPDLHSELNLSSLELGDSALYFCASSVGGGDDGYTFGSGTRLTVV.